These 20 T cell receptor beta chains were sequenced from one sample in a study of cytomegalovirus exposure and HLA in healthy donors. PCR primers comprised 60 Vbeta and 13 Jbeta primers. TCRdb's table, derived via immunoSEQ multiplex PCR, lists solely in-frame clones and lacks some. The sample lists 200,000 to 250,000 clones; over 75% were seen once. The sequencing input was PBMCs. The source of these receptors is a girl aged 2 to 10 in good health and CMV-seronegative.

This chain links TRBV4-2 with TRBJ1-1; no clear D gene. V lost 5 bases and J lost 1, with 14 bases in between. There are 15 residues in the CDR3. Germline loops: CDR1 LGHNA, CDR2 YNFKEQ. In DNA form, the CDR3 reads TGTGCCAGCAGCAAGTCCTGGGCAGAGAACACTGAAGCTTTCTTT. Translation gives CASSKSWAENTEAFF.

This chain uses TRBV6-6 with TRBJ2-7, with D unresolved. Germline lookup yields CDR1 MNHNY and CDR2 SVGAGI (reference sequence). Between the trimmed V and J ends, which lost 2 bases and 2 bases, there was a span of 7 bases. The CDR3 is 13 residues long. This chain's CDR3 is CASSYTFAYEQYF. CDR3 bases: TGTGCCAGCAGTTACACTTTCGCCTACGAGCAGTACTTC.

V usage is TRBV28 and J usage is TRBJ2-7; D gene ambiguous. Deletions cut 1 base from V and 0 bases from J, with 10 bases between. CDR1 and CDR2 from the germline V gene are MDHEN and SYDVKM. This CDR3 has 15 amino acids. CDR3 amino acids: CASSLSLSASYEQYF. As DNA, the CDR3 is TGTGCCAGCAGTTTATCACTAAGTGCCTCCTACGAGCAGTACTTC.

The chain recombines TRBV19 with TRBJ2-7; D is perhaps TRBD1 (6 bases). V shed 8 bases and J shed 2 bases, with 10 bases lying between them. From germline, CDR1 is LNHDA and CDR2 SQIVND (reference sequence). The CDR3 covers 12 residues. CDR3 loop: CASSAGAYEQYF. The CDR3 DNA sequence: TGTGCCAGTTCGGCAGGGGCCTACGAGCAGTACTTC.

This clone was observed once. V and J are TRBV19 and TRBJ1-1, with TRBD1 identical over 11 bases. This CDR3 has 17 residues. J was trimmed by 8 bases and V by 4 bases; bases with no gene match: 15. CDR1 is LNHDA and CDR2 is SQIVND in the germline V gene (reference sequence). DNA of the CDR3: TGTGCCAGTAGTAGGATTTCTATCGGACAGGGGGCTTACGAAGCTTTCTTT. This codes for CASSRISIGQGAYEAFF.

This clone was seen a single time. The identical CDR3 is also encoded by other nucleotide sequences in the sample. CDR3 protein: CASSLGQGDGYTF. In nucleotides, the CDR3 is TGTGCCAGCAGCTTAGGCCAGGGTGACGGCTACACCTTC. The chain recombines TRBV7-9 with TRBJ1-2, with D possibly being TRBD1 (5 bases). V was trimmed by 1 base and J by 8 bases, leaving 11 bases between them. CDR1 and CDR2 (germline): SEHNR, FQNEAQ (reference sequence). The CDR3 spans 13 residues.

The J gene is TRBJ2-7, the V gene TRBV5-6; TRBD1 agrees at 7 bases. Trimming at V came to 3 bases and at J to 0 bases, leaving 6 bases not matched to a gene. The CDR3 has 15 amino acids. Germline V CDR1 and CDR2: SGHDT, YYEEEE. In DNA form, the CDR3 reads TGTGCCAGCAGCTCCCGGGACAGCTACTCCTACGAGCAGTACTTC. This translates into CASSSRDSYSYEQYF.

The chain has TRBV7-6 and TRBJ2-1; TRBD2 agrees at 7 bases. J gave up 0 bases and V 4 bases, and 3 bases lay outside the gene matches. The CDR3 totals 15 residues. Germline V gene lookup returns CDR1 SGHVS and CDR2 FNYEAQ. The CDR3 region has the DNA TGTGCCAGCAGCTACGGGGAGGGCTCCTACAATGAGCAGTTCTTC. Its protein is CASSYGEGSYNEQFF.

This chain joins TRBV6-4 and TRBJ2-2, with TRBD2 matching over 10 bases. The CDR3 contains 18 residues. The V gene's germline CDR1 is MRHNA and CDR2 SNTAGT. J gave up 4 bases and V 5 bases, and 13 bases lay outside the gene matches. The CDR3 DNA sequence: TGTGCCAGCAGTCGAGCGGGAGGGCCGTCTCATAGCACCGGGGAGCTGTTTTTT. The encoded protein is CASSRAGGPSHSTGELFF.

The J gene is TRBJ1-6, the V gene TRBV6-5; D not certain. V gave up 8 bases and J gave up 8 bases, with 16 bases separating them. Germline V gene sequence: CDR1 MNHEY, CDR2 SVGAGI. CDR3 length equals 14 residues. The CDR3 DNA is TGTGCCAGCCGTCCTTTAGGGAGGGATTCACCCCTCCACTTT. Protein: CASRPLGRDSPLHF.

V gene TRBV4-2 combines with J gene TRBJ2-7; D may be TRBD1 (6 bases). This CDR3 is 15 amino acids long. In germline, CDR1 is LGHNA, CDR2 YNFKEQ. V lost 0 bases and J lost 0, with 9 bases in between. This CDR3 reads CASSQEGAVSYEQYF. The CDR3 nucleotides are TGTGCCAGCAGCCAAGAGGGGGCCGTCTCCTACGAGCAGTACTTC.

The rearrangement links TRBV2 to TRBJ2-2; 8 positions match TRBD2. The CDR3 is 16 residues long. Germline trimming cut 6 bases from V and 5 bases from J; bases unmatched to any gene: 11. Germline V gene data show CDR1 as SNHLY and CDR2 as FYNNEI. This CDR3 is CASRNPGLGFTGELFF. CDR3 nucleotide sequence: TGTGCCAGCAGGAACCCGGGACTAGGGTTTACCGGGGAGCTGTTTTTT.

The chain is built from TRBV29-1 and TRBJ2-5, with D hard to call. V was trimmed by 5 bases and J by 2 bases, leaving 6 bases between them. Germline lookup yields CDR1 SQVTM and CDR2 ANQGSEA. The CDR3 length is 11 residues. The CDR3 coding sequence is TGCAGCGTTCAGAATCAAGAGACCCAGTACTTC. Translating gives CSVQNQETQYF.

The rearrangement uses TRBV5-1 and TRBJ2-1; 10 nucleotides align to TRBD2. In germline, CDR1 is SGHRS, CDR2 YFSETQ. The CDR3 consists of 17 residues. The V gene end was trimmed by 5 bases and the J gene end by 8 bases; junction bases not matched to a gene: 16. The DNA of the CDR3 is TGCGCCAGCAGTCGGGAGGCGATACTAGCGGGGTACGATGAGCAGTTCTTC. Residues: CASSREAILAGYDEQFF.

The V and J genes are TRBV6-1 and TRBJ1-1; D is uncertain. The ends were cut back, 11 bases at V and 1 base at J, with 14 bases in the middle. The CDR3 consists of 13 residues. Germline V lookup: CDR1 MNHNS, CDR2 SASEGT. The CDR3 region is CAAAVSQNTEAFF. The CDR3 DNA reads TGTGCCGCTGCAGTGTCCCAGAACACTGAAGCTTTCTTT.

The chain carries TRBV5-4 and TRBJ2-1, with a possible D match to TRBD1 (6 bases). There are 14 residues in the CDR3. CDR1 and CDR2 (germline): SGHNT, YYREEE (reference sequence). The V and J ends lost 2 bases and 5 bases respectively, with 11 bases between them. Here the CDR3 DNA reads TGTGCCAGCAGCTTCCGACAGGCTGACAATGAGCAGTTCTTC. This gives the protein CASSFRQADNEQFF. Filled out from reference TRBV5-4 and TRBJ2-1, the complete variable domain reads ETGVTQSPTHLIKTRGQQVTLRCSSQSGHNTVSWYQQALGQGPQFIFQYYREEENGRGNFPPRFSGLQFPNYSSELNVNALELDDSALYLCASSFRQADNEQFFGPGTRLTVL.

V and J are TRBV6-5 and TRBJ1-2; D call uncertain. The CDR3 sequence is 14 residues long. Germline CDR1 is MNHEY and CDR2 is SVGAGI. The ends were cut back, 2 bases at V and 2 bases at J, with 9 bases in the middle. This chain's CDR3 is CASSYNPVNYGYTF. CDR3 sequence (DNA): TGTGCCAGCAGTTACAATCCGGTGAACTATGGCTACACCTTC.

This sequence joins TRBV5-4 and TRBJ2-2; D ambiguous. The CDR3 length is 16 residues. Trimming removed 0 bases from V and 6 bases from J, with 15 bases in between. Germline V lookup: CDR1 SGHNT, CDR2 YYREEE (reference sequence). The CDR3 is CASSLVARGDAGELFF. The CDR3 nucleotides read TGTGCCAGCAGCTTGGTTGCCAGAGGTGACGCCGGGGAGCTGTTTTTT. Full variable domain (rest looked up from reference TRBV5-4 and TRBJ2-2): ETGVTQSPTHLIKTRGQQVTLRCSSQSGHNTVSWYQQALGQGPQFIFQYYREEENGRGNFPPRFSGLQFPNYSSELNVNALELDDSALYLCASSLVARGDAGELFFGEGSRLTVL.

A single count supports this clone. The chain has TRBV5-6 and TRBJ1-2, with a weak D call TRBD1 (6 bases). The V and J ends lost 0 bases and 2 bases respectively, with 11 bases between them. The CDR3 length is 15 residues. The germline gives CDR1 SGHDT, CDR2 YYEEEE. The CDR3 region has the DNA TGTGCCAGCAGCTTGGACAGGGCTGTGAACTATGGCTACACCTTC. Encoded protein: CASSLDRAVNYGYTF.

This clone was detected only a few times. The genes are TRBV9 and TRBJ2-7; the D gene is possibly TRBD1 (5 bases). V lost 0 bases to trimming and J lost 2 bases, with 18 bases between them. The CDR3 runs to 17 residues. Germline assignment: CDR1 SGDLS and CDR2 YYNGEE. Written as DNA, the CDR3 is TGTGCCAGCAGCGTAGACCCCAGGACACCCTGGACCTACGAGCAGTACTTC. It yields the protein CASSVDPRTPWTYEQYF.